This T cell receptor beta chain was observed in a study of T cells in Graves' hyperthyroidism and ophthalmopathy. This clonotype appeared many times. Regions amplified from RNA transcripts were the TCR beta CDR3 regions. TCR CDR3 underwent first-round RT-PCR with the HTBI primer set. TCRdb analysed the multiplex PCR reads with MiXCR anew, one entry per CDR3 protein. Among hundreds of thousands of distinct CDR3 sequences listed, approximately 15% were seen once. V was shortened by 6 bases and J by 2 bases, with 4 bases between the two germline ends. The CDR3 contains 11 residues. Per germline, CDR1 SNHLY and CDR2 FYNNEI.

The sample comprised blood. The chain has TRBV2 and TRBJ2-5; D call uncertain. The TCR originated in a woman aged 25 to 39 with Graves' hyperthyroidism. In DNA, the CDR3 is TGTGCCAGCAGGAGACAAGAGACCCAGTACTTC. It encodes CASRRQETQYF.